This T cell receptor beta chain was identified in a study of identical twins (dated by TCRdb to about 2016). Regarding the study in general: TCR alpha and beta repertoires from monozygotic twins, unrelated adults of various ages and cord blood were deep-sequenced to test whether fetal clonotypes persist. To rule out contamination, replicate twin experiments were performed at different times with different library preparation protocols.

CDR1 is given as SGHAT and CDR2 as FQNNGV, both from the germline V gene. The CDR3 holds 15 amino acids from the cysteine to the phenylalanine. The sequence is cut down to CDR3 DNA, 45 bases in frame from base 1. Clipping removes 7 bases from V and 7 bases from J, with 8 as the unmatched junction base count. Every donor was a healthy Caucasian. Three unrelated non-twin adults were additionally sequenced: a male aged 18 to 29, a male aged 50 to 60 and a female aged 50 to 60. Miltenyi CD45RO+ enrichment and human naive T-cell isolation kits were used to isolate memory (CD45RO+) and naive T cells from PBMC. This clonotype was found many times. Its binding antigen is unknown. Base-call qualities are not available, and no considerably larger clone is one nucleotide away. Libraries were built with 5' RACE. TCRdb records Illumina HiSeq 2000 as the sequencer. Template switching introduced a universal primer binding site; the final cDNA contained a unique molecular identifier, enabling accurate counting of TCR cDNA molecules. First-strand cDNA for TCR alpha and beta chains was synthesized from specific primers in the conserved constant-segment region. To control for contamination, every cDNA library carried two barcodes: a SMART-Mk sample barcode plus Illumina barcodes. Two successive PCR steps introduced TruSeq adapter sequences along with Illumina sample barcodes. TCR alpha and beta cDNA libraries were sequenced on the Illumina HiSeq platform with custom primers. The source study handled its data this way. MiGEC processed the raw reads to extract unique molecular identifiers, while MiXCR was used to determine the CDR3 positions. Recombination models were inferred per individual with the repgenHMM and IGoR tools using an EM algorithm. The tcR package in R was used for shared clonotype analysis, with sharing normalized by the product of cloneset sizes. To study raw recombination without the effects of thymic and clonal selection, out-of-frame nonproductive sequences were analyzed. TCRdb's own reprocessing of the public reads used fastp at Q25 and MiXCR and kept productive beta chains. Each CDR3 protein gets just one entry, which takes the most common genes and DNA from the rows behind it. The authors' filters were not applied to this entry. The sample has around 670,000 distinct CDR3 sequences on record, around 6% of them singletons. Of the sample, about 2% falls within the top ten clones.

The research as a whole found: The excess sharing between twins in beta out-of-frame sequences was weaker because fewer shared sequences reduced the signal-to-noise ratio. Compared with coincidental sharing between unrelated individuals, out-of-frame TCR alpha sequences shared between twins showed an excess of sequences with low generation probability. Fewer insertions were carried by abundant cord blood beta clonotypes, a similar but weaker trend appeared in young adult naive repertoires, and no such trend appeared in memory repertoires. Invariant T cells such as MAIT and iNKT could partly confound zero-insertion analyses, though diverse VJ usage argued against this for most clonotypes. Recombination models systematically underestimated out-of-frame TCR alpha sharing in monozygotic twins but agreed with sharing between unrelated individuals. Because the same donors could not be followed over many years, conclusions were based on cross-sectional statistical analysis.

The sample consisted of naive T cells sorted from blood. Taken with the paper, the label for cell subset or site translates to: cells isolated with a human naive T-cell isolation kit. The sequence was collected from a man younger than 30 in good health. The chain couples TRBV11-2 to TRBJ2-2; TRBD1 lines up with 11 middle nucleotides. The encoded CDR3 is CASTARDRGSGELFF. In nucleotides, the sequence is TGTGCCAGCACTGCCCGGGACAGGGGGAGCGGGGAGCTGTTTTTT.